The 22 T cell receptor beta chains presented below share a single source sample, sequenced in a study of T-cell reconstitution after alpha-beta-depleted transplantation in children (dated by TCRdb to the mid-2010s). The treatment or condition label on this specimen signifies: allogeneic hematopoietic cell transplantation with graft depleted of TCRalphabeta T cells and CD19 B cells. To prepare the library, PCR was applied. The sequencer listed for this sample is Illumina HiSeq 2500. TCR libraries were prepared with molecular barcoding, using unique molecular identifiers to normalize TCRbeta repertoire quantification. Starting from the raw public reads, TCRdb applied fastp trimming at Q25, assembled clones with MiXCR and retained in-frame beta chains. CDR3 protein duplicates are merged, each entry listing the most common genes and DNA. Counted in this sample were 300,000 to 400,000 distinct CDR3 sequences; roughly 21% of them appeared once. The ten largest clones represent about 10% of the sample.

Sequences were derived from PBMCs, mostly from graft donor cells, sampled 180 days after TCRalphabeta/CD19-depleted stem cell transplant. All receptors derive from a male patient between 5 and 17 years old who had a stem cell transplant for acute lymphoblastic leukemia, so the T cells may come from the graft donor.

The chain has TRBV10-3 and TRBJ2-2, with 9 bases aligning to TRBD1. With V trimmed by 8 bases and J by 4 bases, 5 bases remained unmatched. The germline V gene has CDR1 ENHRY and CDR2 SYGVKD. The length of the CDR3 is 14 residues. The CDR3 loop is CAIGGTGITGELFF. Written as DNA, the CDR3 is TGTGCCATCGGCGGGACAGGGATCACCGGGGAGCTGTTTTTT.

The chain uses TRBV4-1 and TRBJ2-5; D gene ambiguous. The germline V gene has CDR1 MGHRA and CDR2 YSYEKL. This CDR3 has 18 amino acids. The germline V and J ends were trimmed by 2 bases and 0 bases, with 19 bases remaining between them. The CDR3 is CASSQPGRRNGDQETQYF. As DNA, the CDR3 is TGCGCCAGCAGCCAACCTGGGCGACGGAATGGGGACCAAGAGACCCAGTACTTC.

The chain links TRBV4-1 to TRBJ1-4; D not certain. The length of the CDR3 is 16 residues. Trimming removed 0 bases at V and 3 bases at J, with 11 bases between. CDR1 is MGHRA, CDR2 YSYEKL, per germline. DNA of the CDR3: TGCGCCAGCAGCCAAGATCCAAATCTTGCTAATGAAAAACTGTTTTTT. As protein: CASSQDPNLANEKLFF.

The table lists this clonotype with a count of one. This chain links TRBV3-1 with TRBJ1-1; D possibly corresponds to TRBD1 (6 bases). Looked up from germline, CDR1 is LGHDT and CDR2 is YNNKEL (reference sequence). The CDR3 length is 20 residues. Trimming removed 2 bases from V and 2 bases from J, with 27 bases in between. As DNA, the CDR3 is TGTGCCAGCAGCCAAAGACGGAAGGGGACACAGAACCGAAGAAACACTGAAGCTTTCTTT. Amino acid sequence: CASSQRRKGTQNRRNTEAFF.

This clonotype showed up just a few times. V is TRBV12-3 or TRBV12-4 and J is TRBJ2-2; no clear D. The CDR3 is made up of 14 amino acids. V gave up 6 bases and J gave up 4 bases, with 12 bases separating them. The CDR3 nucleotides are TGTGCCAGCAGCCTATTCCCGGTCACCGGGGAGCTGTTTTTT. Its translation: CASSLFPVTGELFF.

This clonotype was counted only a few times. This sequence joins TRBV5-1 and TRBJ2-5, with D perhaps matching TRBD1 (5 bases). The germline gives CDR1 SGHRS, CDR2 YFSETQ. The CDR3 is 13 amino acids. Trimming stripped 4 bases from V and 9 bases from J, with 16 bases between. The CDR3 DNA is TGCGCCAGCAGCCGACAGACGCAAGGGGCCCAGTACTTC. Its protein is CASSRQTQGAQYF. The whole variable domain, filled in from reference TRBV5-1 and TRBJ2-5, reads KAGVTQTPRYLIKTRGQQVTLSCSPISGHRSVSWYQQTPGQGLQFLFEYFSETQRNKGNFPGRFSGRQFSNSRSEMNVSTLELGDSALYLCASSRQTQGAQYFGPGTRLLVL.

The rearrangement links TRBV15 to TRBJ2-2; no clear D gene. The germline V and J ends were trimmed by 0 bases and 5 bases, with 7 bases remaining between them. Germline CDR1 LNHNV, CDR2 YYDKDF (reference sequence). This CDR3 comprises 14 residues. The CDR3 spells CATSRDRWTGELFF. Written as DNA, the CDR3 is TGTGCCACCAGCAGAGATCGCTGGACCGGGGAGCTGTTTTTT.

The chain joins TRBV3-1 to TRBJ2-5; D is undetermined. Trimming cost V 1 base and J 3 bases, with 15 bases left between them. In germline, CDR1 is LGHDT, CDR2 YNNKEL (reference sequence). The CDR3 loop spans 16 amino acids. CDR3 residues: CASSQVLKGPEETQYF. The CDR3 nucleotides are TGTGCCAGCAGCCAAGTGTTAAAAGGACCCGAAGAGACCCAGTACTTC.

This clonotype was found a few times. This chain uses TRBV5-6 with TRBJ2-2; D perhaps matches TRBD1 (6 bases). CDR3 length: 15 amino acids. Per germline, CDR1 SGHDT and CDR2 YYEEEE. V was shortened by 3 bases and J by 6 bases, with 15 bases between the two germline ends. The CDR3 nucleotides are TGTGCCAGCAGCTCGAACAGGGTCCCACCCGGGGAGCTGTTTTTT. Protein: CASSSNRVPPGELFF.

A word on this clonotype: One end of the junction fails to match germline, which may point to a read error. The V gene is TRBV7-2, the J gene TRBJ2-5, with a tentative D call TRBD2 (6 bases). The length of the CDR3 is 15 residues. Germline assignment: CDR1 SGHTA and CDR2 FQGNSA. In nucleotides, the CDR3 is TGTGCCAGCAGCTTAGGGGGACTCATACAAGAGCCCCAGTACTTC. Translation: CASSLGGLIQEPQYF.

This clonotype appeared a single time. This chain links TRBV29-1 with TRBJ2-3; unclear D gene. V was cut by 5 bases and J by 1 base, with 19 bases left in between. Germline-derived CDR1 and CDR2 are SQVTM and ANQGSEA. This CDR3 has 16 residues. The CDR3 DNA reads TGCAGCGTTCCCCTCTGGATACATTCAGGCACAGATACGCAGTATTTT. Its translation: CSVPLWIHSGTDTQYF.

CDR3 amino acids: CASSLDPAYNEQFF. Written as DNA, the CDR3 is TGTGCCAGCAGCTTAGATCCGGCTTACAATGAGCAGTTCTTC. V usage is TRBV11-2 and J usage is TRBJ2-1; D unclear. The CDR3 is 14 amino acids. Germline CDR1 SGHAT, CDR2 FQNNGV. V lost 0 bases and J lost 4, with 7 bases in between.

The sample holds a few counts of this clonotype. The chain employs TRBV27 and TRBJ2-7; the match to TRBD2 covers 8 bases. CDR1 MNHEY and CDR2 SMNVEV come from the germline V gene (reference sequence). This CDR3 is built from 15 residues. The trim removed 0 bases at V and 0 bases at J, leaving 1 base unmatched. In DNA, the CDR3 is TGTGCCAGCAGTTTATCCGGGGGGGGCTCCTACGAGCAGTACTTC. It is translated as CASSLSGGGSYEQYF.

The V gene is TRBV10-3, the J gene TRBJ2-5; tentative D call: TRBD1 (6 bases). CDR3 length: 13 amino acids. Germline V gene data show CDR1 as ENHRY and CDR2 as SYGVKD. Trimming shortened V by 4 bases and J by 2 bases, and 8 bases separated the two germline ends. CDR3 amino acids: CAISARGQETQYF. The CDR3 DNA reads as TGTGCCATCAGTGCAAGGGGGCAAGAGACCCAGTACTTC.

This clonotype was counted only a few times. The V and J genes are TRBV6-1 and TRBJ2-5; D could derive from TRBD1 or TRBD2 (5 bases each). CDR1 is MNHNS, CDR2 SASEGT, per germline. Trimming took 4 bases from V and 2 from J, leaving 17 bases between them. CDR3 length: 16 amino acids. CDR3 protein: CASSGAGSLLQETQYF. DNA for the CDR3: TGTGCCAGCAGTGGAGCAGGGAGCCTCCTACAAGAGACCCAGTACTTC.

V gene TRBV6-5 combines with J gene TRBJ2-7; TRBD2 aligns across 8 bases. Trimming took 0 bases from V and 3 from J; bases not matched to a gene: 10. CDR3 length: 17 residues. Germline CDR1 reads MNHEY; CDR2 reads SVGAGI. This CDR3 reads CASSYSLKASGLYEQYF. In DNA form, the CDR3 reads TGTGCCAGCAGTTACTCGCTTAAGGCTAGCGGGCTCTACGAGCAGTACTTC.

The chain joins TRBV29-1 to TRBJ2-2; TRBD2 aligns across 12 bases. The CDR3 has 14 amino acids. Germline trimming cut 4 bases from V and 5 bases from J; bases unmatched to any gene: 2. The germline V gene has CDR1 SQVTM and CDR2 ANQGSEA. Here the CDR3 reads CSVVTSGSTGELFF. CDR3 in DNA: TGCAGCGTTGTGACTAGCGGGAGTACCGGGGAGCTGTTTTTT.

The chain recombines TRBV28 with TRBJ2-7; a possible D gene is TRBD2 (6 bases). In germline, CDR1 is MDHEN, CDR2 SYDVKM. Trimming took off 7 bases at V and 2 bases at J, with 18 bases between the two ends. The CDR3 runs to 15 residues. The CDR3: CASNLSGTGTYEQYF. Here the CDR3 DNA reads TGTGCCAGCAATCTTTCCGGGACTGGCACCTACGAGCAGTACTTC. Supplemented by reference TRBV28 and TRBJ2-7, the full variable domain reads DVKVTQSSRYLVKRTGEKVFLECVQDMDHENMFWYRQDPGLGLRLIYFSYDVKMKEKGDIPEGYSVSREKKERFSLILESASTNQTSMYLCASNLSGTGTYEQYFGPGTRLTVT.

The rearrangement uses TRBV19 and TRBJ2-3; 9 bases are shared with TRBD2. Germline-derived CDR1 and CDR2 are LNHDA and SQIVND (reference sequence). V shed 10 bases, J shed 0 bases, and the junction held 17 bases outside the gene matches. This CDR3 has 18 residues. The DNA for the CDR3 is TGTGCCACCGACCCGGGCTTTGGACTAGCGCAAAGCACAGATACGCAGTATTTT. Amino acids: CATDPGFGLAQSTDTQYF.

The chain employs TRBV5-1 and TRBJ1-2; 8 bases match TRBD1. CDR1 SGHRS and CDR2 YFSETQ come from the germline V gene. Trimming removed 3 bases from V and 4 bases from J; junction bases left unmatched: 8. This CDR3 spans 15 amino acids. CDR3 in amino acids: CASSSIDRGLYGYTF. The CDR3 bases are TGCGCCAGCAGCTCCATTGACAGGGGACTCTATGGCTACACCTTC.

This clonotype was found many times. The chain is built from TRBV20-1 and TRBJ1-5; 10 bases line up with TRBD1. The ends lost 6 bases at V and 4 bases at J; junction bases unmatched: 6. This CDR3 region has 14 residues. Germline V gene data show CDR1 as DFQATT and CDR2 as SNEGSKA (reference sequence). CDR3 sequence reads: CSAIDRGRNQPQHF. The CDR3 DNA is TGCAGTGCAATCGACAGGGGGCGAAATCAGCCCCAGCATTTT.

The chain carries TRBV12-3 or TRBV12-4 and TRBJ2-7; D remains ambiguous. Trimming stripped 0 bases from V and 2 bases from J, with 17 bases between. This CDR3 is built from 17 residues. This CDR3 reads CASSLAVFKAAAYEQYF. The DNA for the CDR3 is TGTGCCAGCAGTTTAGCGGTCTTTAAGGCTGCCGCCTACGAGCAGTACTTC.